The 23 T cell receptor beta chains given below trace back to one sample, sequenced in a study of T cells in Graves' hyperthyroidism and ophthalmopathy. RNA transcripts gave rise to amplified TCR beta CDR3 regions. The TCR CDR3 first-round RT-PCR relied on the HTBI primer set. TCRdb re-analysed the multiplex PCR reads in MiXCR, keeping a single row per CDR3 protein. Altogether hundreds of thousands of distinct CDR3 sequences are present, about 15% being singletons, with the ten largest covering about 33%. The material sequenced was blood. These receptors were taken from a young woman with Graves' hyperthyroidism.

This clonotype was picked up many times. The gene calls are TRBV12-3 or TRBV12-4 and TRBJ2-7; TRBD1 agrees at 7 bases. V was clipped by 0 bases and J by 4 bases; unmatched bases: 3. The CDR3 sequence is 14 residues long. CDR3 sequence reads: CASSLAGGGYEQYF. Written as DNA, the CDR3 is TGTGCCAGCAGTTTAGCAGGGGGCGGATACGAGCAGTACTTC.

This clonotype was observed many times. The J gene is TRBJ2-7, the V gene TRBV28; D gene ambiguous. In germline, CDR1 is MDHEN, CDR2 SYDVKM. Trimming took 4 bases from V and 3 from J, leaving 10 bases between them. The CDR3 spans 13 residues. CDR3 coding DNA: TGTGCCAGCAGTTCGCACGTCCACTACGAGCAGTACTTC. Protein product: CASSSHVHYEQYF.

This clonotype was observed many times. The chain is built from TRBV28 and TRBJ2-7; 8 bases map to TRBD2. Trimming took 5 bases from V and 1 from J; bases not matched to a gene: 10. This CDR3 spans 16 amino acids. Germline CDR1 is MDHEN and CDR2 is SYDVKM. This CDR3 reads CASSERGGGWSYEQYF. CDR3 nucleotide sequence: TGTGCCAGCAGTGAACGGGGGGGCGGGTGGTCCTACGAGCAGTACTTC.

This clonotype was picked up many times. The chain couples TRBV29-1 to TRBJ1-1; 9 bases fit TRBD1. The germline V gene has CDR1 SQVTM and CDR2 ANQGSEA. J gave up 1 base and V 5 bases, and 5 bases lay outside the gene matches. The CDR3 consists of 14 residues. DNA of the CDR3: TGCAGCGTTATCGACAGGGGGGCGAACACTGAAGCTTTCTTT. Translation gives CSVIDRGANTEAFF.

This chain joins TRBV30 and TRBJ2-5; TRBD2 matches at 8 bases. The CDR3 sequence is 13 residues long. V lost 4 bases and J lost 5; bases outside the gene matches: 6. CDR1 and CDR2 from the germline V gene are GTSNPN and SVGIG (reference sequence). CDR3 in DNA: TGTGCCTGGAACAGCGGGAGCTATGAGACCCAGTACTTC. Amino acid sequence: CAWNSGSYETQYF. Full variable domain (outside the CDR3, taken from reference TRBV30 and TRBJ2-5): SQTIHQWPATLVQPVGSPLSLECTVEGTSNPNLYWYRQAAGRGLQLLFYSVGIGQISSEVPQNLSASRPQDRQFILSSKKLLLSDSGFYLCAWNSGSYETQYFGPGTRLLVL.

There are a few counts of this clonotype. J is TRBJ2-3 and V is TRBV10-3, with D unclear. Trimming took off 10 bases at V and 6 bases at J, with 14 bases between the two ends. Germline loops: CDR1 ENHRY, CDR2 SYGVKD. The CDR3 has 12 residues. CDR3 region: CATRHISDTQYF. Here the CDR3 DNA reads TGTGCCACCAGGCATATATCGGATACGCAGTATTTT.

This clonotype appeared a few times. This rearrangement joins TRBV5-1 to TRBJ2-5, with D possibly being TRBD2 (5 bases). V lost 0 bases and J 5 bases, leaving 11 bases between the germline ends. The CDR3 has 14 residues. Germline V gene sequence: CDR1 SGHRS, CDR2 YFSETQ. CDR3 in DNA: TGCGCCAGCAGCTTGGGGACTTCCCTTGAGACCCAGTACTTC. It yields the protein CASSLGTSLETQYF.

This clonotype was counted ten times or more. The chain is built from TRBV27 and TRBJ2-7; D is uncertain. This CDR3 has 14 amino acids. CDR1 and CDR2 from the germline V gene are MNHEY and SMNVEV (reference sequence). V gave up 5 bases and J gave up 5 bases, with 16 bases separating them. In nucleotides, the CDR3 is TGTGCCAGCAGTATCCTGGCAGCAGTCCACGAGCAGTACTTC. This translates into CASSILAAVHEQYF.

In this sample, this clonotype turned up many times. The rearrangement links TRBV20-1 to TRBJ1-5, with 8 bases lining up with TRBD1. Germline V CDR1 and CDR2: DFQATT, SNEGSKA (reference sequence). V gave up 6 bases and J gave up 0 bases; unmatched junction bases: 7. CDR3 length: 15 amino acids. CDR3 in DNA: TGCAGTGCCACCGGGACAGGATATAGCAATCAGCCCCAGCATTTT. Its protein product is CSATGTGYSNQPQHF.

There are many counts of this clonotype. The CDR3 sequence is CASSQWGETQYF. CDR3 in DNA: TGTGCCAGCAGCCAGTGGGGAGAGACCCAGTACTTC. The genes are TRBV4-2 and TRBJ2-5; D is undetermined. The V and J ends lost 3 bases and 4 bases respectively, with 6 bases between them. In germline, CDR1 is LGHNA, CDR2 YNFKEQ. The CDR3 has 12 residues.

This clonotype was found a few times. The chain combines TRBV6-1 with TRBJ2-1; the match to TRBD2 covers 14 bases. This CDR3 comprises 17 residues. Germline lookup yields CDR1 MNHNS and CDR2 SASEGT. The V and J ends lost 5 bases and 8 bases, in that order; junction bases with no gene match: 11. The DNA for the CDR3 is TGTGCCAGCAGTCCCAGGGGGACTAGCGGGAGCGGTCATGAGCAGTTCTTC. Protein sequence: CASSPRGTSGSGHEQFF.

This clonotype was counted only a few times. The chain uses TRBV30 and TRBJ2-4; TRBD2 is a possible D gene (8 bases). The CDR3 runs 19 residues. V was shortened by 2 bases and J by 1 base, with 24 bases between the two germline ends. Germline V lookup: CDR1 GTSNPN, CDR2 SVGIG (reference sequence). The CDR3 spells CAWSPGGLGRVGAKNIQYF. For the CDR3, the DNA is TGTGCCTGGAGTCCAGGGGGACTAGGGAGGGTTGGGGCCAAAAACATTCAGTACTTC.

The CDR3 is CASKSQINTGELFF. CDR3 bases: TGCGCCAGCAAAAGCCAGATTAACACCGGGGAGCTGTTTTTT. The rearrangement joins TRBV5-1 to TRBJ2-2; D is unclear. Trimming stripped 6 bases from V and 2 bases from J, with 11 bases between. There are 14 residues in the CDR3. Germline V gene lookup returns CDR1 SGHRS and CDR2 YFSETQ.

This clonotype was observed at least ten times. V usage is TRBV20-1 and J usage is TRBJ2-1, with TRBD2 identical over 14 bases. This CDR3 is 19 amino acids long. Germline-derived CDR1 and CDR2 are DFQATT and SNEGSKA (reference sequence). J gave up 7 bases and V 0 bases, and 14 bases lay outside the gene matches. The CDR3 sequence: CSARERTSGRPRGRNEQFF. In nucleotides, the CDR3 is TGCAGTGCTAGAGAACGGACTAGCGGGAGGCCCCGGGGAAGAAATGAGCAGTTCTTC.

In its sample, this clonotype was seen many times. The rearrangement uses TRBV27 and TRBJ2-3, with 9 positions matching TRBD2. This CDR3 is built from 15 residues. Germline CDR1 reads MNHEY; CDR2 reads SMNVEV (reference sequence). With 5 bases clipped from V and 3 bases from J, the junction kept 6 bases outside the gene matches. In DNA form, the CDR3 reads TGTGCCAGCAGTCCCTGGCTAGCGGGAACAGATACGCAGTATTTT. Translated, it gives CASSPWLAGTDTQYF.

J is TRBJ2-1 and V is TRBV11-1; D gene ambiguous. CDR1 and CDR2 from the germline V gene are SGHAT and FQDESV (reference sequence). The CDR3 has 15 amino acids. V shed 5 bases and J shed 5 bases, with 16 bases lying between them. DNA of the CDR3: TGTGCCAGCAGCCGCTCCGGGCCAAAGAACAATGAGCAGTTCTTC. Amino acids: CASSRSGPKNNEQFF.

This rearrangement joins TRBV28 to TRBJ1-1, with D perhaps matching TRBD1 (6 bases). CDR3 size: 14 residues. V was clipped by 9 bases and J by 11 bases, with 25 bases between them. Germline V gene sequence: CDR1 MDHEN, CDR2 SYDVKM. The CDR3 spells CASSTAGGAQRAFF. In nucleotides, the CDR3 is TGTGCCAGTTCTACTGCCGGGGGGGCGCAACGGGCTTTCTTT. The full variable domain, with the rest looked up from reference TRBV28 and TRBJ1-1, is DVKVTQSSRYLVKRTGEKVFLECVQDMDHENMFWYRQDPGLGLRLIYFSYDVKMKEKGDIPEGYSVSREKKERFSLILESASTNQTSMYLCASSTAGGAQRAFFGQGTRLTVV.

This clonotype was seen ten or more times. The V call is TRBV5-1, the J call TRBJ2-2, with 7 bases fitting TRBD2. The germline V gene has CDR1 SGHRS and CDR2 YFSETQ. J gave up 4 bases and V 7 bases, and 7 bases lay outside the gene matches. The CDR3 is made up of 14 amino acids. The CDR3, as DNA: TGCGCCAGCCAGAGGGTAGCGGGCACCGGGGAGCTGTTTTTT. Encoded protein: CASQRVAGTGELFF. Full variable domain (rest looked up from reference TRBV5-1 and TRBJ2-2): KAGVTQTPRYLIKTRGQQVTLSCSPISGHRSVSWYQQTPGQGLQFLFEYFSETQRNKGNFPGRFSGRQFSNSRSEMNVSTLELGDSALYLCASQRVAGTGELFFGEGSRLTVL.

CDR3 region: CSANPRPGLAGGEQYF. CDR3 DNA: TGCAGTGCTAATCCCCGCCCAGGACTAGCGGGAGGTGAGCAGTACTTC. The rearrangement links TRBV20-1 to TRBJ2-7; 14 bases are shared with TRBD2. V lost 4 bases, J lost 7 bases, and 12 bases stayed unmatched. The CDR3 loop spans 16 amino acids. Germline V CDR1 and CDR2: DFQATT, SNEGSKA (reference sequence).

Ten or more counts support this clonotype. This chain joins TRBV9 and TRBJ2-1; 7 bases fit TRBD2. The V gene end was trimmed by 1 base and the J gene end by 2 bases; junction bases not matched to a gene: 3. CDR1 SGDLS and CDR2 YYNGEE come from the germline V gene. The CDR3 runs to 15 residues. In nucleotides, the CDR3 is TGTGCCAGCAGCGTACTTGCGGGAGCCTACAATGAGCAGTTCTTC. Translation: CASSVLAGAYNEQFF.

This chain uses TRBV5-1 with TRBJ2-3; D not resolved. V was shortened by 6 bases and J by 0 bases, with 8 bases between the two germline ends. Germline V CDR1 and CDR2: SGHRS, YFSETQ. This CDR3 contains 13 residues. The CDR3 region is CASNSDSTDTQYF. DNA of the CDR3: TGCGCCAGCAATTCGGACAGCACAGATACGCAGTATTTT.

In its sample, this clonotype was seen many times. The V gene is TRBV30, the J gene TRBJ2-5, with TRBD1 identical over 7 bases. The CDR3 totals 13 residues. V lost 4 bases to trimming and J lost 3 bases; unmatched junction nucleotides: 5. Germline loops: CDR1 GTSNPN, CDR2 SVGIG (reference sequence). In DNA, the CDR3 is TGTGCCTGGAACCGGGACAGTGAAGAGACCCAGTACTTC. Its protein is CAWNRDSEETQYF.

This clonotype was seen repeatedly, ten times or more. CDR3 loop: CASSAHRANEQFF. CDR3 bases: TGTGCCAGCAGCGCACACAGGGCGAATGAGCAGTTCTTC. This chain links TRBV11-3 with TRBJ2-1; maybe TRBD1 (6 bases). The germline V gene has CDR1 SGHNT and CDR2 YENEEA. Trimming cost V 5 bases and J 7 bases, with 12 bases left between them. The CDR3 spans 13 residues.